This passage covers 3 T cell receptor beta chains from one sample sequenced in a study of blood T cell repertoires in COVID-19. Sequencing used immunoSEQ multiplex PCR; TCRdb keeps in-frame clones, though not all of them. The sample includes about 98,000 clones, 82% seen only once; the top ten take approximately 11%. The source material was peripheral blood. The receptors shown here come from a man in his 70s with active or convalescent COVID-19.

This chain connects TRBV27 to TRBJ2-2; D gene unclear. The CDR3 covers 15 residues. Germline values: CDR1 MNHEY, CDR2 SMNVEV (reference sequence). Trimming shortened V by 5 bases and J by 3 bases, and 13 bases separated the two germline ends. CDR3 nucleotides: TGTGCCAGCAGTCTCCGATGGGCCCACACCGGGGAGCTGTTTTTT. This gives the protein CASSLRWAHTGELFF.

V usage is TRBV5-4 and J usage is TRBJ1-1; D possibly corresponds to TRBD1 (6 bases). Trimming cost V 4 bases and J 1 base, with 14 bases left between them. Germline CDR1 and CDR2: SGHNT and YYREEE (reference sequence). The CDR3 sequence is 15 residues long. The CDR3 DNA sequence: TGTGCCAGCAGCCCCCGGGACACTTCGAACACTGAAGCTTTCTTT. The encoded protein is CASSPRDTSNTEAFF. Supplemented by reference TRBV5-4 and TRBJ1-1, the full variable domain reads ETGVTQSPTHLIKTRGQQVTLRCSSQSGHNTVSWYQQALGQGPQFIFQYYREEENGRGNFPPRFSGLQFPNYSSELNVNALELDDSALYLCASSPRDTSNTEAFFGQGTRLTVV.

This clone was detected once. The chain has TRBV7-9 and TRBJ1-5; D uncertain. Germline values: CDR1 SEHNR, CDR2 FQNEAQ (reference sequence). The CDR3 runs to 16 residues. The V and J ends lost 0 bases and 5 bases respectively, with 14 bases between them. The CDR3 coding sequence is TGTGCCAGCAGCTTAGCGTCGGATAGGAGGGATCAGCCCCAGCATTTT. Translation: CASSLASDRRDQPQHF.